The rows below give T cell receptor beta chains drawn from one sample of a study of cytomegalovirus exposure and HLA in healthy donors. Some clones are missing from TCRdb's copy, which holds only in-frame ones; the method was immunoSEQ multiplex PCR. The sample records 110,000 or so clones, about 81% being singletons. The sequenced sample was PBMCs. Receptor source: a man between 25 and 39 years old in good health and CMV-seronegative. The CDR3 runs from the conserved cysteine through the conserved F or W. The D gene is left open where the match is weak. Clone size appears in some rows only: once, few, many, or a class for an expanded clone.

14 TRBV7-9 NA few CASSFGQNTGELFF
16 TRBV5-8 TRBD2 NA CASSLLAGGVQETQYF
13 TRBV6-5 NA once CASLRRDSYEQYF
19 TRBV28 NA NA CASSQLGGVHNTMDTEAFF
14 TRBV10-2 NA few CASRSQGSGNTIYF
16 TRBV19 TRBD1 few CASSGTGLLANEKLFF
13 TRBV4-1 NA few CASSQAEDQPQHF
16 TRBV4-2 TRBD2 NA CASSTRGGGSYNEQFF
17 TRBV25-1 TRBD2 once CASSESKTSGGGDTQYF
11 TRBV7-2 NA once CASSSAYEQYF
15 TRBV6-1 TRBD2 NA CASSVGTRFTGELFF
16 TRBV7-9 TRBD2 NA CASSSLAGANKNIQYF
13 TRBV29-1 TRBD1 few CSVGQGFYNEQFF
15 TRBV5-1 TRBD1 few CASSFSSGQAYEQYF
13 TRBV7-9 NA few CASSLAYTGELFF
15 TRBV5-1 TRBD2 NA CASSFQQREIDEQFF
13 TRBV19 NA NA CASSIQVDNEQFF
14 TRBV19 NA NA CASSTGQFRGEQYF
13 TRBV5-1 NA once CASSYDSNNEQFF
15 TRBV28 NA few CASSLTRTGNTEAFF
14 TRBV5-8 TRBD1 NA CASSFNRGPGELFF
13 TRBV29-1 NA few CSVSTGSNEKLFF
19 TRBV7-6 TRBD2 NA CASSFLAGGPGDSTDTQYF